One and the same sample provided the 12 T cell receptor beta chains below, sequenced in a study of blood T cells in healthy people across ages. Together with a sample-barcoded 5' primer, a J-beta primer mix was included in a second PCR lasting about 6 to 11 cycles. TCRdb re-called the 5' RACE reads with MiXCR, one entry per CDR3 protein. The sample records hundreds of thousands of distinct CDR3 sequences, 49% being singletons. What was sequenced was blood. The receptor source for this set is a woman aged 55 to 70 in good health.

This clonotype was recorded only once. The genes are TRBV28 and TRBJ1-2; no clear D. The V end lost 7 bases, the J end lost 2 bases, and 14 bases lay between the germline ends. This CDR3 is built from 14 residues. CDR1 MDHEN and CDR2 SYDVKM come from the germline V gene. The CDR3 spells CASNVPGANYGYTF. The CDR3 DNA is TGTGCCAGCAACGTCCCGGGAGCGAACTATGGCTACACCTTC.

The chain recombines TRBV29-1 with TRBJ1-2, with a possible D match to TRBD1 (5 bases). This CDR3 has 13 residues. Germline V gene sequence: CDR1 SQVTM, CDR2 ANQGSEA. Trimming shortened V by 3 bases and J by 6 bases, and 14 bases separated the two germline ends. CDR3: CSVDLGGGDGYTF. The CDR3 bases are TGCAGCGTTGATTTAGGAGGAGGGGATGGCTACACCTTC.

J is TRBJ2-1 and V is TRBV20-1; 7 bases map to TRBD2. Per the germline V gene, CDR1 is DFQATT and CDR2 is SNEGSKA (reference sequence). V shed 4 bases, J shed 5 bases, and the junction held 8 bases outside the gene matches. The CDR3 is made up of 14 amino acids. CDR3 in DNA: TGCAGTGCTACCGTCGGACTAGTCAACAATGAGCAGTTCTTC. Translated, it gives CSATVGLVNNEQFF.

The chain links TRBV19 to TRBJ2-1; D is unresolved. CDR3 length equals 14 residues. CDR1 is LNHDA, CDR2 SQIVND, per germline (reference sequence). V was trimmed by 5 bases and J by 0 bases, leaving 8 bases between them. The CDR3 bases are TGTGCCAGTAGTGTGGAGAACTCCTACAATGAGCAGTTCTTC. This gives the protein CASSVENSYNEQFF.

This chain's CDR3 is CSVVGRYYNEQYF. The DNA of the CDR3 is TGCAGCGTTGTCGGGAGATACTACAATGAGCAGTACTTC. J is TRBJ2-5 and V is TRBV29-1, with D possibly TRBD2 on 6 matching bases. The CDR3 consists of 13 residues. CDR1 and CDR2 from the germline V gene are SQVTM and ANQGSEA. V gave up 4 bases and J gave up 11 bases, with 20 bases separating them.

The DNA for the CDR3 is TGTGCCAGCAGCCCCAAACTAGCTTTTGAGCAGTTCTTC. This codes for CASSPKLAFEQFF. The gene calls are TRBV9 and TRBJ2-1; D may be TRBD2 (6 bases). This CDR3 has 13 residues. Germline loops: CDR1 SGDLS, CDR2 YYNGEE. V was pared by 4 bases and J by 9 bases, with 14 bases between.

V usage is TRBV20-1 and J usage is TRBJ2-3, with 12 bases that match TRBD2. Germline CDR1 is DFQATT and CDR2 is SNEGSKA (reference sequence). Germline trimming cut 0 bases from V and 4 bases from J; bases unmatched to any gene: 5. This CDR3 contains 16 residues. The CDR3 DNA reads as TGCAGTGCTAGAGATCGAAGACTAGCGGGAGCAGATACGCAGTATTTT. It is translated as CSARDRRLAGADTQYF.

CDR3 sequence: CASTHRGRGNIQYF. The CDR3 nucleotides read TGTGCCAGCACACACCGGGGCCGGGGGAACATTCAGTACTTC. The chain is built from TRBV5-8 and TRBJ2-4, with a possible D match to TRBD2 (6 bases). The CDR3 sequence is 14 residues long. Germline-derived CDR1 and CDR2 are SGHTS and YDEGEE. V gave up 6 bases and J gave up 7 bases, with 17 bases separating them.

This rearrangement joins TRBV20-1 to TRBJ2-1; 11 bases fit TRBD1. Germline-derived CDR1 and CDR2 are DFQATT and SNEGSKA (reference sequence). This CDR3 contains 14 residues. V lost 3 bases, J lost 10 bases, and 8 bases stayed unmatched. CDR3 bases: TGCAGTGCTAGTCCCGGACAGGGGGCTCGAGAGCAGTTCTTC. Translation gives CSASPGQGAREQFF.

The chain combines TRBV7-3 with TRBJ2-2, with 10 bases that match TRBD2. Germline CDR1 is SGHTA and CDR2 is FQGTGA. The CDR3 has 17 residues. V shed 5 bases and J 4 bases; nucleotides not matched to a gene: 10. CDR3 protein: CASSTQAGGPGTGELFF. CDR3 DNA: TGTGCCAGCAGCACACAAGCGGGAGGGCCCGGCACCGGGGAGCTGTTTTTT.

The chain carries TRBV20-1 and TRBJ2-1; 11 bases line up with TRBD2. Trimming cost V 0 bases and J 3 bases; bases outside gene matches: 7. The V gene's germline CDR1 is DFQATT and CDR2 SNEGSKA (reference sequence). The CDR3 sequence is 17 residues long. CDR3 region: CSARDPGTSGIYNEQFF. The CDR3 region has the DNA TGCAGTGCTAGAGACCCCGGGACTAGCGGAATCTACAATGAGCAGTTCTTC.

The CDR3 loop reads CSVKVGSTDTQYF. The CDR3 bases are TGCAGTGTTAAGGTCGGGAGCACAGATACGCAGTATTTT. The rearrangement uses TRBV29-1 and TRBJ2-3; D not resolved. CDR1 and CDR2 (germline): SQVTM, ANQGSEA. This CDR3 region has 13 residues.